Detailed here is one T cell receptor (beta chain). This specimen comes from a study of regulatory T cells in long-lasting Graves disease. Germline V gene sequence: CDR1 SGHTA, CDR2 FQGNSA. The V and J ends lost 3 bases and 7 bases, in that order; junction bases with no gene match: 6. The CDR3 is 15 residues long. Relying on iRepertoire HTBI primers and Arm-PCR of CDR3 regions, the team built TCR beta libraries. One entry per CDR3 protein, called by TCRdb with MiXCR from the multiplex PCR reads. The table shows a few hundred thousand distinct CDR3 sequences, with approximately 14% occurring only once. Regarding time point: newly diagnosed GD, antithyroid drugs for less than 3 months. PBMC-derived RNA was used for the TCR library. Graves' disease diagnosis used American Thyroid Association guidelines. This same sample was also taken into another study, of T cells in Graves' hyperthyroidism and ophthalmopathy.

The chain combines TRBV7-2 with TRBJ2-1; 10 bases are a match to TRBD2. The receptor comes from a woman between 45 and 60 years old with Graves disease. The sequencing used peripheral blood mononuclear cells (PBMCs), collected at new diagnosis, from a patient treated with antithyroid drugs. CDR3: CASSFTSGTQNEQFF. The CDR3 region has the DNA TGTGCCAGCAGCTTTACTAGCGGGACCCAGAATGAGCAGTTCTTC. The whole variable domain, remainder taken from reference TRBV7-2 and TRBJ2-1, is GAGVSQSPSNKVTEKGKDVELRCDPISGHTALYWYRQSLGQGLEFLIYFQGNSAPDKSGLPSDRFSAERTGGSVSTLTIQRTQQEDSAVYLCASSFTSGTQNEQFFGPGTRLTVL.